One sample yielded the 26 T cell receptor beta chains listed below, sequenced in a study of cytomegalovirus exposure and HLA in healthy donors. PCR used 60 Vbeta primers and 13 Jbeta primers. Clones were sequenced by immunoSEQ multiplex PCR, and TCRdb holds only the in-frame ones, with some missing. The data contain under 20,000 clones, 70% to 85% of them seen just once; the ten biggest clones take up about a fifth. Sequencing was done on a sample of PBMCs. These receptor sequences come from a human donor in good health.

The chain uses TRBV2 and TRBJ2-3; the match to TRBD2 covers 10 bases. This CDR3 contains 15 residues. Trimming removed 4 bases from V and 3 bases from J; junction bases left unmatched: 4. Germline CDR1 reads SNHLY; CDR2 reads FYNNEI. CDR3 in DNA: TGTGCCAGCAGTGTACTAGCGGGAACGACAGATACGCAGTATTTT. Its protein product is CASSVLAGTTDTQYF.

The V gene is TRBV7-9, the J gene TRBJ1-2; D is unclear. V dropped 1 base and J dropped 4 bases, with 7 bases sitting between them. This CDR3 is built from 13 residues. Germline values: CDR1 SEHNR, CDR2 FQNEAQ (reference sequence). The CDR3 bases are TGTGCCAGCAGCTTAGTACAGATCTATGGCTACACCTTC. The encoded protein is CASSLVQIYGYTF.

This clone was observed a few times. This chain links TRBV5-1 with TRBJ2-2, with TRBD2 matching over 7 bases. The CDR3 has 15 amino acids. Trimming removed 5 bases from V and 5 bases from J; junction bases left unmatched: 9. Looked up from germline, CDR1 is SGHRS and CDR2 is YFSETQ. This chain's CDR3 is CASSRGDYGTGELFF. The CDR3 DNA reads TGCGCCAGCAGTCGAGGGGACTATGGGACCGGGGAGCTGTTTTTT.

This sequence joins TRBV7-8 and TRBJ1-3; D is unresolved. CDR3 length: 14 residues. The V end was cut by 7 bases, the J end by 0 bases, with 10 bases between. Germline CDR1 SGHVS, CDR2 FQNEAQ. This CDR3 is CASTPQSSGNTIYF. The CDR3 nucleotides read TGTGCCAGCACCCCTCAGTCCTCTGGAAACACCATATATTTT.

The chain uses TRBV7-9 and TRBJ1-6, with D unresolved. V lost 3 bases and J lost 9, with 3 bases in between. Germline loops: CDR1 SEHNR, CDR2 FQNEAQ (reference sequence). This CDR3 is built from 11 residues. The CDR3 reads CASSFGSPLHF. DNA of the CDR3: TGTGCCAGCAGCTTCGGTTCACCCCTCCACTTT.

The chain joins TRBV21-1 to TRBJ1-3. TRBV21-1 is a documented pseudogene. This CDR3 is 12 amino acids long. As DNA, the CDR3 is TGTGCCAGCAGCTCCCTCGGAAACACCATATATTTT. This gives the protein CASSSLGNTIYF.

V gene TRBV6-5 combines with J gene TRBJ1-1; unclear D gene. Germline V gene data show CDR1 as MNHEY and CDR2 as SVGAGI. This CDR3 is built from 15 residues. Deletions cut 0 bases from V and 0 bases from J, with 8 bases between. For the CDR3, the DNA is TGTGCCAGCAGTTACTCGCCAGTCATGAACACTGAAGCTTTCTTT. It translates to CASSYSPVMNTEAFF.

The rearrangement joins TRBV9 to TRBJ2-3; 8 bases map to TRBD2. The CDR3 contains 18 residues. After removal of 0 bases from V and 2 bases from J, the junction contained 11 bases not matched to a gene. The germline V gene has CDR1 SGDLS and CDR2 YYNGEE. As DNA, the CDR3 is TGTGCCAGCAGCGTAGGCAGTAGGCGGGAGGTTTACACAGATACGCAGTATTTT. This gives the protein CASSVGSRREVYTDTQYF.

The chain combines TRBV12-5 with TRBJ1-1, with D unresolved. This CDR3 region has 11 residues. The V gene's germline CDR1 is LGHNT and CDR2 FRNRAP. The V end was cut by 2 bases, the J end by 7 bases, with 5 bases between. For the CDR3, the DNA is TGTGCTAGTGGTTTGTATAGTGAAGCTTTCTTT. It specifies CASGLYSEAFF.

As DNA, the CDR3 is TGTGCCAGCAGCGAACCGGGGGTGAGGTACGAGCAGTACTTC. It specifies CASSEPGVRYEQYF. The chain links TRBV7-9 to TRBJ2-7; possible D gene TRBD2, 6 bases. Trimming removed 5 bases at V and 4 bases at J, with 15 bases between. Germline CDR1 and CDR2: SEHNR and FQNEAQ (reference sequence). The CDR3 is made up of 14 amino acids.

This chain connects TRBV19 to TRBJ2-5; weak D call: TRBD1 (6 bases). CDR1 is LNHDA, CDR2 SQIVND, per germline (reference sequence). The CDR3 covers 13 residues. V lost 8 bases and J 2 bases, leaving 12 bases between the germline ends. The CDR3 nucleotides are TGTGCCAGTGGAAAGACAGGACAAGAGACCCAGTACTTC. Translated, it gives CASGKTGQETQYF.

This chain uses TRBV30 with TRBJ1-6; possible D gene TRBD1, 5 bases. CDR3 length: 13 residues. The V and J ends lost 4 bases and 6 bases respectively, with 10 bases between them. Germline V gene sequence: CDR1 GTSNPN, CDR2 SVGIG (reference sequence). This chain's CDR3 is CAWTGLANSPLHF. The CDR3 DNA sequence: TGTGCCTGGACGGGACTAGCTAATTCACCCCTCCACTTT.

This clone was observed a single time. The rearrangement links TRBV27 to TRBJ2-7; 7 bases line up with TRBD1. This CDR3 has 15 residues. Per germline, CDR1 MNHEY and CDR2 SMNVEV (reference sequence). V trimming: 0 bases; J trimming: 3 bases; junction bases outside the gene matches: 5. The CDR3 region is CASSLSGTAYYEQYF. The CDR3, as DNA: TGTGCCAGCAGTTTATCAGGGACAGCCTACTACGAGCAGTACTTC.

The chain carries TRBV30 and TRBJ1-3, with D perhaps matching TRBD1 (6 bases). V lost 1 base to trimming and J lost 0 bases, with 13 bases between them. The CDR3 consists of 16 residues. Germline lookup yields CDR1 GTSNPN and CDR2 SVGIG (reference sequence). CDR3 sequence (DNA): TGTGCCTGGAGTGGGAGAGACAGGAGCTCTGGAAACACCATATATTTT. Translating gives CAWSGRDRSSGNTIYF.

The chain is built from TRBV11-2 and TRBJ2-1; TRBD1 matches at 7 bases. CDR1 is SGHAT and CDR2 is FQNNGV in the germline V gene. The CDR3 spans 14 residues. With V trimmed by 2 bases and J by 5 bases, 3 bases remained unmatched. The DNA of the CDR3 is TGTGCCAGCAGCTTATTAGGGGGCAACAATGAGCAGTTCTTC. Amino acid sequence: CASSLLGGNNEQFF.

The table lists this clone with a count of one. J is TRBJ1-1 and V is TRBV6-6; 7 positions match TRBD1. Trimming cost V 7 bases and J 0 bases; bases outside gene matches: 5. Germline CDR1 reads MNHNY; CDR2 reads SVGAGI (reference sequence). The length of the CDR3 is 14 residues. The CDR3 DNA reads as TGTGCCAGCACTCCGACAGGGATGAACACTGAAGCTTTCTTT. It encodes CASTPTGMNTEAFF.

V gene TRBV19 combines with J gene TRBJ1-3; D is possibly TRBD1 (6 bases). Germline V gene sequence: CDR1 LNHDA, CDR2 SQIVND (reference sequence). Deletions cut 3 bases from V and 2 bases from J, with 11 bases between. The CDR3 length is 15 residues. CDR3 nucleotides: TGTGCCAGTAGTATCCAGGGGCCCCCTGGAAACACCATATATTTT. Translated, it gives CASSIQGPPGNTIYF.

V is TRBV28 and J is TRBJ2-5; weak D call: TRBD1 (6 bases). V gave up 6 bases and J gave up 2 bases, with 13 bases separating them. The CDR3 has 14 amino acids. The V gene's germline CDR1 is MDHEN and CDR2 SYDVKM. The CDR3: CASSRMGAQETQYF. CDR3 nucleotide sequence: TGTGCCAGCAGCCGAATGGGGGCACAAGAGACCCAGTACTTC.

The chain recombines TRBV7-2 with TRBJ2-7; no clear D. This CDR3 has 13 amino acids. Germline V gene data show CDR1 as SGHTA and CDR2 as FQGNSA. V gave up 0 bases and J gave up 1 base, with 4 bases separating them. CDR3 sequence (DNA): TGTGCCAGCAGCTTAGCGAGTTCCTACGAGCAGTACTTC. It is translated as CASSLASSYEQYF.

The rearrangement links TRBV27 to TRBJ2-5; 9 nucleotides match TRBD1. The assigned J gene may be wrong: the sequence end matches TRBJ2-7 better. The germline CDR1 and CDR2 sequences are MNHEY and SMNVEV (reference sequence). There are 16 residues in the CDR3. DNA for the CDR3: TGTGCCAGCAGTTTACCCGACAGGGGGGTTGAGTACGAGCAGTACTTC. It translates to CASSLPDRGVEYEQYF.

This rearrangement joins TRBV5-6 to TRBJ2-5; 12 positions agree with TRBD2. There are 17 residues in the CDR3. V trimming: 2 bases; J trimming: 5 bases; junction bases outside the gene matches: 10. Germline V gives CDR1 SGHDT, CDR2 YYEEEE. The CDR3 region is CASSFKQLAGGGETQYF. In nucleotides, the CDR3 is TGTGCCAGCAGCTTTAAACAACTAGCGGGGGGCGGTGAGACCCAGTACTTC.

The gene calls are TRBV18 and TRBJ2-7; D possibly corresponds to TRBD1 (6 bases). Trimming removed 3 bases at V and 9 bases at J, with 18 bases between. The CDR3 runs 14 residues. Germline-derived CDR1 and CDR2 are KGHSH and LQKENI. CDR3 protein: CASSPVDRRSGQYF. In DNA form, the CDR3 reads TGTGCCAGCTCACCCGTTGACAGGAGGTCTGGGCAGTACTTC. The full variable domain, rest sourced from reference TRBV18 and TRBJ2-7, is NAGVMQNPRHLVRRRGQEARLRCSPMKGHSHVYWYRQLPEEGLKFMVYLQKENIIDESGMPKERFSAEFPKEGPSILRIQQVVRGDSAAYFCASSPVDRRSGQYFGPGTRLTVT.

There are a few counts of this clone. Other DNA sequences of this sample code for an identical CDR3. The chain couples TRBV7-9 to TRBJ2-7, with a weak D call TRBD1 (5 bases). The germline CDR1 and CDR2 sequences are SEHNR and FQNEAQ (reference sequence). The CDR3 spans 12 residues. V was trimmed by 2 bases and J by 4 bases, leaving 6 bases between them. CDR3 DNA: TGTGCCAGCAGCTTATCAGGGTACGAGCAGTACTTC. Its protein product is CASSLSGYEQYF.

In regard to this clone: Given the absence of the conserved phenylalanine or tryptophan at the CDR3 end, a read error is likely. The genes are TRBV2 and TRBJ1-1, with 8 bases that match TRBD1. V shed 7 bases, J shed 1 base, and the junction held 5 bases outside the gene matches. CDR1 SNHLY and CDR2 FYNNEI come from the germline V gene. CDR3 size: 14 residues. The CDR3 spells CASKGQGGNTEAFL. The CDR3 nucleotides read TGTGCCAGCAAAGGACAGGGTGGGAACACTGAAGCTTTCCTT.

This clone came up once. This chain connects TRBV2 to TRBJ1-5, with D unresolved. Looked up from germline, CDR1 is SNHLY and CDR2 is FYNNEI. The CDR3 length is 15 residues. The germline V and J ends were trimmed by 8 bases and 4 bases, with 18 bases remaining between them. This CDR3 is CASLIGPGGNQPQHF. The CDR3 DNA reads as TGTGCCAGCTTGATCGGCCCGGGAGGGAATCAGCCCCAGCATTTT.

The J gene is TRBJ1-1, the V gene TRBV19; D is perhaps TRBD1 (6 bases). The germline V gene encodes CDR1 LNHDA and CDR2 SQIVND (reference sequence). V gave up 9 bases and J gave up 11 bases, with 19 bases separating them. This CDR3 is 12 amino acids long. The CDR3 loop reads CARINGGLSAFF. The CDR3 nucleotides are TGTGCCAGGATTAACGGGGGGCTATCCGCTTTCTTT.